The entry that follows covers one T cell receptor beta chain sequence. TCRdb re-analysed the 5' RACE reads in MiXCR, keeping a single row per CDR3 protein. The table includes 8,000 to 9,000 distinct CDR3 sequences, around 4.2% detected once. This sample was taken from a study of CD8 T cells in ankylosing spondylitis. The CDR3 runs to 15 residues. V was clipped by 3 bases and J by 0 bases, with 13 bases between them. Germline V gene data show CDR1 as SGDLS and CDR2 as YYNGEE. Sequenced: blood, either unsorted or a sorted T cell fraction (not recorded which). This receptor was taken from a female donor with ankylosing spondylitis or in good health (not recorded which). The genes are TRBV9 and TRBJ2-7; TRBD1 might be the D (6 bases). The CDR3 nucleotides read TGTGCCAGCAGCGCCGGGGACACCTCCTCCTACGAGCAGTACTTC. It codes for CASSAGDTSSYEQYF.